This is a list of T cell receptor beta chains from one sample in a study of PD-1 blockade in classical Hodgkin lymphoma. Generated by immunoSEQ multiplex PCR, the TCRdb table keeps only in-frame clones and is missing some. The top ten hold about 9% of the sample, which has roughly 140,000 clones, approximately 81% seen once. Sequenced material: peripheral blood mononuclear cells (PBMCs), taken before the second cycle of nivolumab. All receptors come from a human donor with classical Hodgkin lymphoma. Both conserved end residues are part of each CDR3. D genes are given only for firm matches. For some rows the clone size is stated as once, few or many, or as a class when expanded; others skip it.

cdr3_aa: CASNSDSYYGYTF
cdr3_nt: TGTGCCAGCAACTCGGACAGTTACTATGGCTACACCTTC
j_call: TRBJ1-2
cdr3_length: 13
clone_size: .
v_call: TRBV6-1
d_call: .

cdr3_aa: CASSLRLAGVGELFF
cdr3_nt: TGTGCCAGCAGTCTCCGCCTAGCGGGAGTGGGGGAGCTGTTTTTT
j_call: TRBJ2-2
cdr3_length: 15
clone_size: .
v_call: TRBV28
d_call: TRBD2

cdr3_aa: CASSGTGFSNGYTF
cdr3_nt: TGTGCCAGCAGTGGGACAGGGTTTTCAAATGGCTACACCTTC
j_call: TRBJ1-2
cdr3_length: 14
clone_size: .
v_call: TRBV28
d_call: TRBD1

cdr3_aa: CAISPRQGYYGYTF
cdr3_nt: TGTGCCATCAGCCCTAGACAGGGTTACTATGGCTACACCTTC
j_call: TRBJ1-2
cdr3_length: 14
clone_size: .
v_call: TRBV10-3
d_call: TRBD1

cdr3_aa: CASSLGVGTQYF
cdr3_nt: TGTGCCAGCAGCTTGGGGGTTGGTACGCAGTATTTT
j_call: TRBJ2-3
cdr3_length: 12
clone_size: .
v_call: TRBV11-2
d_call: .

cdr3_aa: CASLFRDRLTDTQYF
cdr3_nt: TGCGCCAGTCTCTTCCGGGACAGACTCACAGATACGCAGTATTTT
j_call: TRBJ2-3
cdr3_length: 15
clone_size: few
v_call: TRBV5-1
d_call: TRBD1

cdr3_aa: CASKTEAGAYEQYF
cdr3_nt: TGTGCCAGCAAGACTGAGGCGGGGGCCTACGAGCAGTACTTC
j_call: TRBJ2-7
cdr3_length: 14
clone_size: .
v_call: TRBV19
d_call: TRBD2

cdr3_aa: CASSRLAGESEQYF
cdr3_nt: TGTGCCAGTAGCCGTCTAGCGGGAGAGAGCGAGCAGTACTTC
j_call: TRBJ2-7
cdr3_length: 14
clone_size: .
v_call: TRBV19
d_call: TRBD2

cdr3_aa: CASSQDRGTAYEQYF
cdr3_nt: TGCGCCAGCAGCCAAGATCGGGGGACAGCTTACGAGCAGTACTTC
j_call: TRBJ2-7
cdr3_length: 15
clone_size: .
v_call: TRBV4-1
d_call: .

cdr3_aa: CASSLARVAGVPYEQYF
cdr3_nt: TGTGCCAGCAGCTTAGCGCGAGTAGCGGGAGTACCTTACGAGCAGTACTTC
j_call: TRBJ2-7
cdr3_length: 17
clone_size: .
v_call: TRBV7-9
d_call: TRBD2

cdr3_aa: CASPGQINTGELFF
cdr3_nt: TGTGCCAGTCCGGGACAGATAAACACCGGGGAGCTGTTTTTT
j_call: TRBJ2-2
cdr3_length: 14
clone_size: .
v_call: TRBV2
d_call: TRBD1

cdr3_aa: CASSLGGRMVTDTQYF
cdr3_nt: TGTGCCAGCAGCTTGGGCGGGAGAATGGTCACAGATACGCAGTATTTT
j_call: TRBJ2-3
cdr3_length: 16
clone_size: .
v_call: TRBV5-8
d_call: TRBD2

cdr3_aa: CSVVTGENTEAFF
cdr3_nt: TGCAGCGTTGTGACAGGGGAGAACACTGAAGCTTTCTTT
j_call: TRBJ1-1
cdr3_length: 13
clone_size: .
v_call: TRBV29-1
d_call: TRBD1

cdr3_aa: CASRGGAGEKLFF
cdr3_nt: TGCGCCAGCAGGGGAGGGGCAGGGGAAAAACTGTTTTTT
j_call: TRBJ1-4
cdr3_length: 13
clone_size: few
v_call: TRBV5-1
d_call: .

cdr3_aa: CASSGVDRGPTDTQYF
cdr3_nt: TGTGCCAGCAGCGGAGTCGACAGGGGACCCACAGATACGCAGTATTTT
j_call: TRBJ2-3
cdr3_length: 16
clone_size: few
v_call: TRBV9
d_call: TRBD1

cdr3_aa: CASSYGGPYGYTF
cdr3_nt: TGTGCCAGCAGTTACGGAGGGCCCTATGGCTACACCTTC
j_call: TRBJ1-2
cdr3_length: 13
clone_size: once
v_call: TRBV6-6
d_call: .

cdr3_aa: CASSPSRGVQETQYF
cdr3_nt: TGCGCCAGCAGCCCTAGCAGGGGGGTCCAAGAGACCCAGTACTTC
j_call: TRBJ2-5
cdr3_length: 15
clone_size: .
v_call: TRBV5-1
d_call: .

cdr3_aa: CASSQGQAKNIQYF
cdr3_nt: TGTGCCAGCAGTCAGGGACAGGCCAAAAACATTCAGTACTTC
j_call: TRBJ2-4
cdr3_length: 14
clone_size: .
v_call: TRBV6-5
d_call: TRBD1

cdr3_aa: CASSPPGGGFEKLFF
cdr3_nt: TGTGCCAGCAGCCCCCCGGGAGGGGGCTTTGAAAAACTGTTTTTT
j_call: TRBJ1-4
cdr3_length: 15
clone_size: .
v_call: TRBV5-6
d_call: TRBD1

cdr3_aa: CASSARDKRKQYF
cdr3_nt: TGTGCCAGTAGTGCTCGGGACAAACGGAAGCAGTACTTC
j_call: TRBJ2-7
cdr3_length: 13
clone_size: .
v_call: TRBV19
d_call: .

cdr3_aa: CASSPGTSGNIQYF
cdr3_nt: TGTGCCAGCAGCCCCGGGACTAGCGGAAACATTCAGTACTTC
j_call: TRBJ2-4
cdr3_length: 14
clone_size: .
v_call: TRBV6-5
d_call: TRBD2

cdr3_aa: CASSRAGQETQYF
cdr3_nt: TGTGCCAGCAGTCGGGCAGGACAAGAGACCCAGTACTTC
j_call: TRBJ2-5
cdr3_length: 13
clone_size: few
v_call: TRBV25-1
d_call: .

cdr3_aa: CAVRRRSYQETQYF
cdr3_nt: TGTGCCGTTCGTAGACGGAGTTACCAAGAGACCCAGTACTTC
j_call: TRBJ2-5
cdr3_length: 14
clone_size: few
v_call: TRBV6-5
d_call: .

cdr3_aa: CASSATGGYGYTF
cdr3_nt: TGTGCCAGCAGTGCCACAGGGGGCTATGGCTACACCTTC
j_call: TRBJ1-2
cdr3_length: 13
clone_size: .
v_call: TRBV6-1
d_call: TRBD1

cdr3_aa: CASSPGTGGRQPQHF
cdr3_nt: TGCGCCAGCAGCCCAGGGACAGGGGGCAGGCAGCCCCAGCATTTT
j_call: TRBJ1-5
cdr3_length: 15
clone_size: .
v_call: TRBV5-1
d_call: TRBD1

cdr3_aa: CASSLGLDSSTDTQYF
cdr3_nt: TGTGCCAGCAGCTTAGGATTGGACAGTTCCACAGATACGCAGTATTTT
j_call: TRBJ2-3
cdr3_length: 16
clone_size: .
v_call: TRBV7-9
d_call: .

cdr3_aa: CASSLLPNTEAFF
cdr3_nt: TGCGCCAGCAGCTTGTTACCGAACACTGAAGCTTTCTTT
j_call: TRBJ1-1
cdr3_length: 13
clone_size: few
v_call: TRBV5-1
d_call: .

cdr3_aa: CASSARLAGVYEQYF
cdr3_nt: TGTGCCAGCAGTGCCAGACTAGCGGGAGTGTACGAGCAGTACTTC
j_call: TRBJ2-7
cdr3_length: 15
clone_size: .
v_call: TRBV5-6
d_call: TRBD2

cdr3_aa: CASSRWSGGLDGYTF
cdr3_nt: TGTGCCAGCAGCCGTTGGAGTGGGGGGCTAGATGGCTACACCTTC
j_call: TRBJ1-2
cdr3_length: 15
clone_size: .
v_call: TRBV5-6
d_call: .

cdr3_aa: CASSLLRGGQGTLNTGELFF
cdr3_nt: TGTGCCAGCAGCCTCCTCCGGGGGGGACAGGGGACGTTGAACACCGGGGAGCTGTTTTTT
j_call: TRBJ2-2
cdr3_length: 20
clone_size: .
v_call: TRBV5-4
d_call: TRBD1

cdr3_aa: CASSIFAQSNQPQHF
cdr3_nt: TGTGCCAGTAGTATCTTTGCACAGAGCAATCAGCCCCAGCATTTT
j_call: TRBJ1-5
cdr3_length: 15
clone_size: many
v_call: TRBV19
d_call: .